The clone carrying this TCR beta chain was detected only a few times. The antigen remains undetermined. With 60 Vbeta and 13 Jbeta primers, the PCR was carried out. TCRdb's table, derived via immunoSEQ multiplex PCR, lists solely in-frame clones and lacks some. Among roughly 200,000 clones listed, over 65% were seen once. This specimen belongs to a study of cytomegalovirus exposure and HLA in healthy donors. Looking at the study overall: Researchers found that about 82% of a few hundred genotyped donors fell within the Caucasian-associated ancestry cluster.

Overall study findings and caveats: Investigators reported 150 to 200 TCR beta chains as tied to cytomegalovirus.

This cohort consisted of healthy bone marrow donors. With 1 base removed from V and 4 bases from J, the gap between germline ends came to 19 bases. The CDR3 sequence is 18 residues long. Germline assignment: CDR1 SGHTA and CDR2 FQGTGA. The sequencing sample was made of PBMCs. This chain joins TRBV7-3 and TRBJ2-2, with a tentative D call TRBD1 (5 bases). The TCR sequence derives from a man aged 18 to 30 in good health and CMV-seronegative. The CDR3 sequence: CASSLIGRPDTSTGELFF. In DNA form, the CDR3 reads TGTGCCAGCAGCTTAATAGGACGTCCGGACACGTCCACCGGGGAGCTGTTTTTT.